Below are 27 T cell receptor beta chains sequenced from a single sample in a study of blood T cell repertoires in COVID-19. TCRdb's copy holds only in-frame clones and misses some; the assay was immunoSEQ multiplex PCR. The table lists 250,000 to 300,000 clones, roughly 86% of them singletons. The sequenced sample was PBMCs or T cells enriched from blood (not recorded which). The receptors here all came from a woman younger than 45 who had recovered from COVID-19.

This chain connects TRBV4-3 to TRBJ1-2; 7 nucleotides align to TRBD1. V was clipped by 1 base and J by 0 bases; unmatched bases: 5. Germline V CDR1 and CDR2: LGHNA, YSLEER. CDR3 length: 16 amino acids. The CDR3 region is CASSQVGTETNYGYTF. In nucleotides, the CDR3 is TGCGCCAGCAGCCAAGTTGGGACAGAAACTAACTATGGCTACACCTTC.

The V call is TRBV4-1, the J call TRBJ1-2; TRBD1 agrees at 11 bases. The CDR3 loop spans 19 amino acids. Germline trimming cut 4 bases from V and 5 bases from J; bases unmatched to any gene: 18. Germline loops: CDR1 MGHRA, CDR2 YSYEKL. This CDR3 reads CASSPDVGQGARDFYGYTF. In DNA, the CDR3 is TGCGCCAGCAGCCCTGATGTTGGACAGGGGGCTAGGGATTTTTATGGCTACACCTTC.

The chain combines TRBV24-1 with TRBJ2-3; 8 positions match TRBD1. V lost 5 bases to trimming and J lost 6 bases; unmatched junction nucleotides: 12. There are 16 residues in the CDR3. The germline CDR1 and CDR2 sequences are KGHDR and SFDVKD. The CDR3 sequence: CATSADRGGIRDTQYF. In DNA, the CDR3 is TGTGCCACCAGTGCTGACAGGGGCGGGATAAGGGATACGCAGTATTTT.

V and J are TRBV27 and TRBJ2-3; the match to TRBD2 covers 7 bases. This CDR3 is 14 amino acids long. V lost 3 bases, J lost 11 bases, and 11 bases stayed unmatched. The germline gives CDR1 MNHEY, CDR2 SMNVEV (reference sequence). CDR3 amino acids: CASSFNRPTGGQYF. Here the CDR3 DNA reads TGTGCCAGCAGTTTTAATCGGCCCACGGGGGGGCAGTATTTT.

This clone was picked up a small number of times. The chain is built from TRBV27 and TRBJ1-2; D is ambiguous. Germline lookup yields CDR1 MNHEY and CDR2 SMNVEV (reference sequence). The CDR3 contains 15 residues. Trimming took off 6 bases at V and 1 base at J, with 15 bases between the two ends. CDR3 in amino acids: CASSNNALVNYGYTF. CDR3 sequence (DNA): TGTGCCAGCAGCAACAACGCTCTGGTTAACTATGGCTACACCTTC.

V is TRBV6-2 or TRBV6-3 and J is TRBJ1-2; 7 positions match TRBD1. CDR3 length: 16 amino acids. Trimming removed 4 bases from V and 3 bases from J; junction bases left unmatched: 11. Germline-derived CDR1 and CDR2 are MNHEY and SVGEGT. The CDR3 sequence is CASSFDRALGDYGYTF. DNA of the CDR3: TGTGCCAGCAGTTTCGACAGGGCCCTTGGAGACTATGGCTACACCTTC.

This clone was seen a few times. The rearrangement uses TRBV7-8 and TRBJ1-1; perhaps TRBD1 as D (6 bases). The germline V gene encodes CDR1 SGHVS and CDR2 FQNEAQ. Trimming stripped 7 bases from V and 5 bases from J, with 17 bases between. The CDR3 is made up of 14 amino acids. The CDR3 sequence: CASTQQGGRTEAFF. Written as DNA, the CDR3 is TGTGCCAGCACCCAACAGGGCGGGCGAACTGAAGCTTTCTTT.

The chain uses TRBV29-1 and TRBJ1-2; 7 bases match TRBD1. Trimming removed 5 bases from V and 5 bases from J; junction bases left unmatched: 11. Germline CDR1 SQVTM, CDR2 ANQGSEA. The CDR3 spans 14 residues. CDR3 sequence reads: CSVFYRDRKYGYTF. The CDR3 bases are TGCAGCGTTTTTTACCGGGACAGAAAGTATGGCTACACCTTC.

The chain has TRBV5-6 and TRBJ1-3, with D unresolved. Germline CDR1 is SGHDT and CDR2 is YYEEEE. V was trimmed by 0 bases and J by 7 bases, leaving 11 bases between them. This CDR3 has 14 amino acids. The CDR3 spells CASSLATLVNTIYF. DNA of the CDR3: TGTGCCAGCAGCTTGGCCACTTTAGTCAACACCATATATTTT. The full variable domain, in which reference TRBV5-6 and TRBJ1-3 provide the parts outside the CDR3, is DAGVTQSPTHLIKTRGQQVTLRCSPKSGHDTVSWYQQALGQGPQFIFQYYEEEERQRGNFPDRFSGHQFPNYSSELNVNALLLGDSALYLCASSLATLVNTIYFGEGSWLTVV.

The chain uses TRBV5-1 and TRBJ2-5, with 7 bases identical to TRBD2. The CDR3 length is 16 residues. J was trimmed by 1 base and V by 4 bases; bases with no gene match: 10. From germline, CDR1 is SGHRS and CDR2 YFSETQ. The CDR3 region is CASSLGDYPGQETQYF. The CDR3 DNA sequence: TGCGCCAGCAGCCTCGGGGACTATCCGGGCCAAGAGACCCAGTACTTC. The full variable domain, with the rest looked up from reference TRBV5-1 and TRBJ2-5, is KAGVTQTPRYLIKTRGQQVTLSCSPISGHRSVSWYQQTPGQGLQFLFEYFSETQRNKGNFPGRFSGRQFSNSRSEMNVSTLELGDSALYLCASSLGDYPGQETQYFGPGTRLLVL.

The rearrangement links TRBV5-1 to TRBJ2-1; a possible D gene is TRBD1 (6 bases). Germline V lookup: CDR1 SGHRS, CDR2 YFSETQ. V was clipped by 2 bases and J by 5 bases, with 11 bases between them. This CDR3 comprises 14 residues. The CDR3 reads CASSFGQRNNEQFF. CDR3 bases: TGCGCCAGCAGCTTCGGACAGAGAAACAATGAGCAGTTCTTC.

The chain is built from TRBV28 and TRBJ1-1, with D tentatively TRBD1 (5 bases). Germline V gene data show CDR1 as MDHEN and CDR2 as SYDVKM. The CDR3 loop spans 14 amino acids. V was trimmed by 7 bases and J by 5 bases, leaving 17 bases between them. CDR3 DNA sequence: TGTGCCAGCACCCCTCGGGGGATCCTGACTGAAGCTTTCTTT. The encoded protein is CASTPRGILTEAFF.

CDR3 in amino acids: CASSLSPGTVNTEAFF. CDR3 nucleotides: TGTGCCAGCAGTTTATCCCCCGGGACAGTGAACACTGAAGCTTTCTTT. The chain carries TRBV27 and TRBJ1-1; 7 bases are a match to TRBD1. The CDR3 is 16 residues long. Germline lookup yields CDR1 MNHEY and CDR2 SMNVEV (reference sequence). V lost 0 bases and J lost 0; bases outside the gene matches: 4.

DNA for the CDR3: TGTGCCAGCAGCTTGAAGACAATGGGCCTGCTTGGCTACACCTTC. Amino acids: CASSLKTMGLLGYTF. The chain has TRBV5-4 and TRBJ1-2; D ambiguous. With 1 base removed from V and 7 bases from J, the gap between germline ends came to 17 bases. Germline V gene data show CDR1 as SGHNT and CDR2 as YYREEE (reference sequence). This CDR3 region has 15 residues.

This chain joins TRBV5-1 and TRBJ2-7; 7 bases are a match to TRBD1. The V gene's germline CDR1 is SGHRS and CDR2 YFSETQ. Trimming cost V 0 bases and J 7 bases; bases outside gene matches: 4. The CDR3 is 13 amino acids. The CDR3 nucleotides are TGCGCCAGCAGCTTGGGTCGGACAGGAGAGCAGTACTTC. It specifies CASSLGRTGEQYF. Full variable domain (rest looked up from reference TRBV5-1 and TRBJ2-7): KAGVTQTPRYLIKTRGQQVTLSCSPISGHRSVSWYQQTPGQGLQFLFEYFSETQRNKGNFPGRFSGRQFSNSRSEMNVSTLELGDSALYLCASSLGRTGEQYFGPGTRLTVT.

This clone was observed a few times. V usage is TRBV9 and J usage is TRBJ1-2; 9 positions agree with TRBD1. The CDR3 extends over 13 amino acids. V dropped 2 bases and J dropped 5; count of bases not matched to a gene: 1. Per germline, CDR1 SGDLS and CDR2 YYNGEE. The CDR3 is CASSVGTGYGYTF. The CDR3 DNA is TGTGCCAGCAGCGTCGGGACAGGGTATGGCTACACCTTC.

The V and J genes are TRBV9 and TRBJ2-6; D is unresolved. The CDR3 length is 13 residues. Per germline, CDR1 SGDLS and CDR2 YYNGEE. V was pared by 7 bases and J by 0 bases, with 5 bases between. CDR3 nucleotides: TGTGCCAGCGGCAGCTCTGGGGCCAACGTCCTGACTTTC. It specifies CASGSSGANVLTF. Full variable domain (remainder filled in from reference TRBV9 and TRBJ2-6): DSGVTQTPKHLITATGQRVTLRCSPRSGDLSVYWYQQSLDQGLQFLIQYYNGEERAKGNILERFSAQQFPDLHSELNLSSLELGDSALYFCASGSSGANVLTFGAGSRLTVL.

The V and J genes are TRBV4-1 and TRBJ1-5; D call uncertain. The ends were cut back, 1 base at V and 8 bases at J, with 12 bases in the middle. The germline V gene encodes CDR1 MGHRA and CDR2 YSYEKL. There are 14 residues in the CDR3. The CDR3 nucleotides are TGCGCCAGCAGCCAAGTCGGGGATTGGGAGCCCCAGCATTTT. It codes for CASSQVGDWEPQHF.

The chain combines TRBV14 with TRBJ1-2; 7 bases are shared with TRBD1. V lost 6 bases to trimming and J lost 4 bases; unmatched junction nucleotides: 11. This CDR3 contains 15 residues. Germline loops: CDR1 SGHDN, CDR2 FVKESK. CDR3 nucleotide sequence: TGTGCCAGCAGTCCCCGGACAGGCATGCTCTATGGCTACACCTTC. Translation gives CASSPRTGMLYGYTF. The whole variable domain, remainder taken from reference TRBV14 and TRBJ1-2, is EAGVTQFPSHSVIEKGQTVTLRCDPISGHDNLYWYRRVMGKEIKFLLHFVKESKQDESGMPNNRFLAERTGGTYSTLKVQPAELEDSGVYFCASSPRTGMLYGYTFGSGTRLTVV.

This chain connects TRBV7-9 to TRBJ1-2, with D unresolved. Germline V CDR1 and CDR2: SEHNR, FQNEAQ (reference sequence). The CDR3 runs to 14 residues. V was clipped by 1 base and J by 6 bases, with 12 bases between them. The CDR3: CASSLVRPGHGYTF. The CDR3 DNA sequence: TGTGCCAGCAGCTTAGTTCGCCCTGGGCATGGCTACACCTTC. The complete variable domain, with remaining parts taken from reference TRBV7-9 and TRBJ1-2, reads DTGVSQNPRHKITKRGQNVTFRCDPISEHNRLYWYRQTLGQGPEFLTYFQNEAQLEKSRLLSDRFSAERPKGSFSTLEIQRTEQGDSAMYLCASSLVRPGHGYTFGSGTRLTVV.

The gene calls are TRBV5-1 and TRBJ1-2; TRBD1 matches 9 bases. Germline values: CDR1 SGHRS, CDR2 YFSETQ. This CDR3 comprises 15 residues. J was trimmed by 6 bases and V by 3 bases; bases with no gene match: 9. CDR3 residues: CASSSENRGLDGYTF. CDR3 DNA sequence: TGCGCCAGCAGCTCCGAGAACAGGGGGCTCGATGGCTACACCTTC. Combining the CDR3 with reference TRBV5-1 and TRBJ1-2 gives the whole variable domain KAGVTQTPRYLIKTRGQQVTLSCSPISGHRSVSWYQQTPGQGLQFLFEYFSETQRNKGNFPGRFSGRQFSNSRSEMNVSTLELGDSALYLCASSSENRGLDGYTFGSGTRLTVV.

The count of this clone is one. CDR3 sequence: CASSLAGGGSREQYF. DNA of the CDR3: TGTGCCAGCAGCTTAGCAGGAGGTGGTTCTCGCGAGCAGTACTTC. The genes are TRBV11-3 and TRBJ2-7; weak D call: TRBD2 (5 bases). Between the trimmed V and J ends, which lost 1 base and 6 bases, there was a span of 16 bases. Per the germline V gene, CDR1 is SGHNT and CDR2 is YENEEA. This CDR3 comprises 15 residues.

The genes are TRBV27 and TRBJ1-1; maybe TRBD1 (5 bases). CDR3 length: 13 amino acids. Trimming shortened V by 2 bases and J by 6 bases, and 10 bases separated the two germline ends. Per germline, CDR1 MNHEY and CDR2 SMNVEV (reference sequence). CDR3 residues: CASSLMQGPEAFF. The CDR3 bases are TGTGCCAGCAGTTTAATGCAGGGCCCTGAAGCTTTCTTT.

J is TRBJ1-1 and V is TRBV5-1; a weak D match, TRBD1 (5 bases). The length of the CDR3 is 13 residues. Germline-derived CDR1 and CDR2 are SGHRS and YFSETQ. Trimming left V 2 bases short and J 5 bases short, with 10 bases between. This chain's CDR3 is CASSFRGGTEAFF. The CDR3 DNA follows: TGCGCCAGCAGCTTTCGCGGGGGGACTGAAGCTTTCTTT.

V gene TRBV28 combines with J gene TRBJ2-7; 8 nucleotides agree with TRBD1. Germline CDR1 is MDHEN and CDR2 is SYDVKM. V lost 3 bases, J lost 3 bases, and 13 bases stayed unmatched. The CDR3 contains 17 residues. The CDR3 region is CASSFIPDRVDLYEQYF. CDR3 coding DNA: TGTGCCAGCAGTTTCATCCCGGACAGGGTAGACCTCTACGAGCAGTACTTC.

V gene TRBV7-3 combines with J gene TRBJ2-7; the match to TRBD1 covers 8 bases. The CDR3 consists of 15 residues. Germline V gives CDR1 SGHTA, CDR2 FQGTGA. V shed 1 base, J shed 8 bases, and the junction held 10 bases outside the gene matches. CDR3 residues: CASSLSGQGSGKQYF. CDR3 DNA sequence: TGTGCCAGCAGCTTAAGTGGACAGGGCTCCGGAAAGCAGTACTTC. The full variable domain, completed using reference TRBV7-3 and TRBJ2-7, is GAGVSQTPSNKVTEKGKYVELRCDPISGHTALYWYRQSLGQGPEFLIYFQGTGAADDSGLPNDRFFAVRPEGSVSTLKIQRTERGDSAVYLCASSLSGQGSGKQYFGPGTRLTVT.

The chain recombines TRBV4-1 with TRBJ1-2, with 8 bases identical to TRBD1. CDR1 is MGHRA, CDR2 YSYEKL, per germline. The CDR3 is 18 residues long. The junction had 12 bases not matched to a gene; V was cut back by 0 bases and J by 3 bases. The CDR3 protein is CASSQELWQGAVDYGYTF. The DNA of the CDR3 is TGCGCCAGCAGCCAAGAACTGTGGCAGGGGGCGGTTGACTATGGCTACACCTTC.